These T cell receptor beta chains were read from a single sample in a study of identifying expanded T cells in peripheral blood. Only in-frame clones appear in the TCRdb table, and some are missing; sequencing was by immunoSEQ multiplex PCR. The data hold 95,000 or so clones, with 86% observed a single time. The specimen was blood. The receptors were sampled from a person aged 18-70 years in good health. Each CDR3 is given with its conserved first and last residue. The D gene is left open where the match is weak. Size is stated for part of the rows, as once, few or many counts, or as a class when the clone is expanded.

. | TRBJ2-1 | . | TRBV7-2 | CASSSSWGGAPYNEQFF | TGTGCCAGCAGCTCTAGCTGGGGGGGGGCTCCCTACAATGAGCAGTTCTTC
TRBD2 | TRBJ2-5 | . | TRBV9 | CASSAGTSGQETQYF | TGTGCCAGCAGTGCAGGGACTAGCGGACAAGAGACCCAGTACTTC
. | TRBJ1-6 | . | TRBV6-1 | CASSEYRTLRSNSPLHF | TGTGCCAGCAGTGAATACAGGACGCTCCGTTCCAATTCACCCCTCCACTTT
. | TRBJ2-7 | . | TRBV5-6 | CASSLGFGNYEQYF | TGTGCCAGCAGCTTGGGTTTTGGAAACTACGAGCAGTACTTC
. | TRBJ1-2 | . | TRBV6-5 | CASRDRLRLYGYTF | TGTGCCAGCAGGGACAGATTGCGGCTCTATGGCTACACCTTC
. | TRBJ2-3 | . | TRBV10-2 | CASSDRQGTDTQYF | TGCGCCAGCAGTGATCGACAGGGCACAGATACGCAGTATTTT
TRBD2 | TRBJ2-2 | . | TRBV4-1 | CASSHRSLAGDGELFF | TGCGCCAGCAGCCACCGATCCCTAGCGGGGGACGGGGAGCTGTTTTTT
. | TRBJ2-7 | . | TRBV5-1 | CASSAGTVVHEQYF | TGCGCCAGCAGCGCCGGGACGGTAGTGCACGAGCAGTACTTC
TRBD1 | TRBJ1-2 | . | TRBV6-1 | CASRSDRGRAYGYTF | TGTGCCAGCAGGTCGGACAGGGGGCGGGCCTATGGCTACACCTTC
. | TRBJ1-1 | once | TRBV5-6 | CASSLYSGALAAEAFF | TGTGCCAGCAGCCTATACTCCGGGGCTTTGGCCGCTGAAGCTTTCTTT
. | TRBJ2-1 | . | TRBV7-2 | CASSLATGGVLEQFF | TGTGCCAGCAGCTTAGCGACAGGTGGGGTTTTAGAGCAGTTCTTC
. | TRBJ2-1 | few | TRBV19 | CASSIVGVRNGNEQFF | TGTGCCAGTAGTATAGTGGGGGTAAGGAATGGGAATGAGCAGTTCTTC
. | TRBJ2-1 | . | TRBV18 | CASSPGQGTYNEQFF | TGTGCCAGCTCACCAGGCCAGGGGACCTACAATGAGCAGTTCTTC
. | TRBJ1-2 | . | TRBV11-2 | CASSISDGANYGYTF | TGTGCCAGCAGCATATCGGACGGAGCTAACTATGGCTACACCTTC
. | TRBJ1-3 | . | TRBV6-5 | CASWGGLGNTIYF | TGTGCCAGCTGGGGGGGGCTAGGAAACACCATATATTTT
TRBD1 | TRBJ2-1 | . | TRBV23-1 | CASSQPHRGGPGQGNNEQFF | TGCGCCAGCAGTCAACCTCACCGCGGGGGACCGGGACAGGGGAACAATGAGCAGTTCTTC
. | TRBJ1-3 | . | TRBV7-2 | CASSSGSGNTIYF | TGTGCCAGCAGCTCAGGATCTGGAAACACCATATATTTT
. | TRBJ2-2 | . | TRBV6-1 | CASSDHVPGELFF | TGTGCCAGCAGTGACCATGTCCCCGGGGAGCTGTTTTTT
. | TRBJ1-2 | . | TRBV14 | CASSQVGGGGYTF | TGTGCCAGCAGCCAAGTTGGTGGAGGAGGCTACACCTTC
. | TRBJ1-5 | . | TRBV6-6 | CASSPISIAGQPQHF | TGTGCCAGCAGCCCGATTTCCATAGCTGGTCAGCCCCAGCATTTT
. | TRBJ1-6 | . | TRBV6-6 | CASSYSETDRLFHF | TGTGCCAGCAGTTACTCAGAAACGGACCGGTTGTTCCACTTT
. | TRBJ1-2 | once | TRBV19 | CASSIGQSYGYTF | TGTGCCAGTAGTATAGGACAGAGTTATGGCTACACCTTC
. | TRBJ1-5 | . | TRBV30 | CAWARDYSNQPQHF | TGTGCCTGGGCAAGGGACTATAGCAATCAGCCCCAGCATTTT
. | TRBJ1-2 | . | TRBV5-4 | CASSRSRAWEGYTF | TGTGCCAGCAGCAGGAGCCGGGCATGGGAGGGCTACACCTTC
TRBD2 | TRBJ2-7 | . | TRBV5-1 | CASSLDPSGTHEQYF | TGCGCCAGCAGCTTGGACCCTAGCGGTACCCACGAGCAGTACTTC
. | TRBJ1-2 | . | TRBV6-5 | CASSYPGSYGYTF | TGTGCCAGCAGTTACCCGGGTAGCTATGGCTACACCTTC
. | TRBJ2-7 | . | TRBV4-1 | CASSQDSVEQYF | TGCGCCAGCAGCCAAGATTCGGTCGAGCAGTACTTC
. | TRBJ1-2 | . | TRBV29-1 | CSVEDPRGSF | TGCAGCGTTGAAGATCCGCGAGGGTCCTTC
. | TRBJ1-1 | . | TRBV7-2 | CASSFTGTTNTEAFF | TGTGCCAGCAGCTTTACAGGGACGACGAACACTGAAGCTTTCTTT
. | TRBJ2-5 | . | TRBV2 | CASSPTGETQYF | TGTGCCAGCAGTCCCACGGGGGAGACCCAGTACTTC
. | TRBJ1-5 | . | TRBV6-5 | CASSYSSRGGNQPQHF | TGTGCCAGCAGTTACTCGTCGCGGGGCGGCAATCAGCCCCAGCATTTT
TRBD2 | TRBJ2-3 | . | TRBV19 | CASSIGAGGPADTQYF | TGTGCCAGTAGTATAGGAGCGGGGGGGCCTGCAGATACGCAGTATTTT
TRBD2 | TRBJ2-7 | once | TRBV6-1 | CASSDRNLAGGPGVYEQYF | TGTGCCAGCAGTGACAGGAATTTGGCGGGGGGGCCAGGCGTCTACGAGCAGTACTTC